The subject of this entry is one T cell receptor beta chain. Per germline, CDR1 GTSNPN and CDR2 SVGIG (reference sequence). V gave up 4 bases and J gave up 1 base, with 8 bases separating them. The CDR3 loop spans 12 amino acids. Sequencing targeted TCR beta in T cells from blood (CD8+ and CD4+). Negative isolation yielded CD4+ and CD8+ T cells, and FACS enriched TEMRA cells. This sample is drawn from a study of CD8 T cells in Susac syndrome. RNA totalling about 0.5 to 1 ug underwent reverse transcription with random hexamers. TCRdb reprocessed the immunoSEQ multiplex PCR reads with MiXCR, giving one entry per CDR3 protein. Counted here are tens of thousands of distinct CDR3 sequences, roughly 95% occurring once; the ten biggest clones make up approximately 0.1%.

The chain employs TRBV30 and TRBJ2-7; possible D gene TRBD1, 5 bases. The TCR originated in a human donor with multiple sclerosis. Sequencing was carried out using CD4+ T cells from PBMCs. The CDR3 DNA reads TGTGCCTGGACTTCAGGGTCCTACGAGCAGTACTTC. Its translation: CAWTSGSYEQYF.